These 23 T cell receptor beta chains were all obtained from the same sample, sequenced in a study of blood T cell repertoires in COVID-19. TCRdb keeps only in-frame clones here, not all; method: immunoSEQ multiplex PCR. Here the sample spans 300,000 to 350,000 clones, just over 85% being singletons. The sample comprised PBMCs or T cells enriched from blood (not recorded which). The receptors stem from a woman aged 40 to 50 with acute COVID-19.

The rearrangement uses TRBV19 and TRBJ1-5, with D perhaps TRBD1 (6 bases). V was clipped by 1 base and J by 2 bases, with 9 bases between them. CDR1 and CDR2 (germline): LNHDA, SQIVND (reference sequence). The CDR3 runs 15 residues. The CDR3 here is CASSIAGVGNQPQHF. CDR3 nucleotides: TGTGCCAGTAGTATAGCAGGGGTTGGCAATCAGCCCCAGCATTTT.

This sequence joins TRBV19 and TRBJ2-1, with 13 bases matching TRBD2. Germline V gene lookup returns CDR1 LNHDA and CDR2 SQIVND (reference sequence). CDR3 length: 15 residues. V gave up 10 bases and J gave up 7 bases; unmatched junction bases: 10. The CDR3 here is CATCLGTSGVNEQFF. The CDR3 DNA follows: TGTGCCACATGCCTCGGGACTAGCGGGGTGAATGAGCAGTTCTTC.

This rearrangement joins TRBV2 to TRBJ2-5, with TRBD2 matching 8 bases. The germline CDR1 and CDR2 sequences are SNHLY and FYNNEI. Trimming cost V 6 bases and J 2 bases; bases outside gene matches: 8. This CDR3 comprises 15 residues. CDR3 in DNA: TGTGCCAGCAGAGCAGAGAGACTAGCGCAAGAGACCCAGTACTTC. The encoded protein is CASRAERLAQETQYF. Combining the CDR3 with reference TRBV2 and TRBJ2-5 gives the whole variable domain EPEVTQTPSHQVTQMGQEVILRCVPISNHLYFYWYRQILGQKVEFLVSFYNNEISEKSEIFDDQFSVERPDGSNFTLKIRSTKLEDSAMYFCASRAERLAQETQYFGPGTRLLVL.

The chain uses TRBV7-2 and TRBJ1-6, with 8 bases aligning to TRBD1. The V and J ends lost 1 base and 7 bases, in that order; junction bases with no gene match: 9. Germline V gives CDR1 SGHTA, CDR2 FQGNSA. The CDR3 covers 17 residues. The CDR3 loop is CASSLDSQGARNSPLHF. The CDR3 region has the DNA TGTGCCAGCAGCTTAGATTCCCAGGGGGCGAGGAATTCACCCCTCCACTTT.

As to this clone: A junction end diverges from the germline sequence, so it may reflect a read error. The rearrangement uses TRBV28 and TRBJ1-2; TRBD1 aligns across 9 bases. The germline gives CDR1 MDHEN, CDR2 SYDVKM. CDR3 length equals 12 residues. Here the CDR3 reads CASSFDRGRLGF. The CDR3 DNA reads TGTGCCAGCAGTTTCGACAGGGGGAGGCTGGGCTTC.

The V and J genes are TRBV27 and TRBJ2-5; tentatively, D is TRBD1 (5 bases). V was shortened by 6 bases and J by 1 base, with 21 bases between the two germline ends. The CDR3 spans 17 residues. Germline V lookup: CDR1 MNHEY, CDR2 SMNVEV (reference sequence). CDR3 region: CASSSPKSTGAQETQYF. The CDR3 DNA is TGTGCCAGCAGCTCCCCTAAGTCCACAGGAGCCCAAGAGACCCAGTACTTC.

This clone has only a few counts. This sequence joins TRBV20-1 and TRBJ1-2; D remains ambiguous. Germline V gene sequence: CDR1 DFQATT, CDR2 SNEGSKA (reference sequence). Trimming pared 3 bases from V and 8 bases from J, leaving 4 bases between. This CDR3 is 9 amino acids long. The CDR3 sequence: CSAREGYTF. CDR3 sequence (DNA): TGCAGTGCTAGGGAGGGCTACACCTTC.

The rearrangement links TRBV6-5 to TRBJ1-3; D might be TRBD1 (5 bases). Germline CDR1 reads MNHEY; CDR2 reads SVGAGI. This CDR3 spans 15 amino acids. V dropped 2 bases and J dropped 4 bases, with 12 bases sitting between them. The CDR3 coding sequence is TGTGCCAGCAGTTACATCGGGGGAAAGGGAAACACCATATATTTT. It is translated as CASSYIGGKGNTIYF.

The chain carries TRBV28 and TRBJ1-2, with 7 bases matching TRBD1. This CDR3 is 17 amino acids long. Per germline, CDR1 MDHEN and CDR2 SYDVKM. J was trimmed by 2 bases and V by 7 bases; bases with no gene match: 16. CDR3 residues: CASNTLDSGQINYGYTF. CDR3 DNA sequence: TGTGCCAGCAATACTTTGGACTCGGGACAGATAAACTATGGCTACACCTTC.

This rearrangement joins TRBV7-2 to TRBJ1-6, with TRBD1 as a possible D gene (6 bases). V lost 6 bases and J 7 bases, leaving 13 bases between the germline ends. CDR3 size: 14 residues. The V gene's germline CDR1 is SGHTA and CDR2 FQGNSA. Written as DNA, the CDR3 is TGTGCCAGCAGGTATACAGGGTTCAATTCACCCCTCCACTTT. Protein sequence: CASRYTGFNSPLHF.

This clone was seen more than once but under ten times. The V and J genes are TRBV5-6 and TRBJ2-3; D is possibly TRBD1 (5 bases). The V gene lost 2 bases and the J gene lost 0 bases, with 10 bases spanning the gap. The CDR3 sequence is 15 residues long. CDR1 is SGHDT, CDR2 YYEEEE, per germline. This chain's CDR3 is CASSFVAGSTDTQYF. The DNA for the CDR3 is TGTGCCAGCAGCTTCGTTGCAGGGAGCACAGATACGCAGTATTTT.

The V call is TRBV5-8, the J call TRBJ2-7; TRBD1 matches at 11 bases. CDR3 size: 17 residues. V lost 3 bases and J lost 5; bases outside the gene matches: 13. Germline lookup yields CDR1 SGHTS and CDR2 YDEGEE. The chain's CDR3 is CASSYLGQGAEYDEQYF. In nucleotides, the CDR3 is TGTGCCAGCAGCTATCTCGGACAGGGGGCAGAATACGACGAGCAGTACTTC.

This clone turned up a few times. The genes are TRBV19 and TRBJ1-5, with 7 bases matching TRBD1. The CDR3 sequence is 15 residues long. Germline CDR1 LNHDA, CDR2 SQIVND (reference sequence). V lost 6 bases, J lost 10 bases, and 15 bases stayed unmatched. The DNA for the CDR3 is TGTGCCAGTAGATCACATGTGACAGGGATTATTCCCCAGCATTTT. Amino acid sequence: CASRSHVTGIIPQHF.

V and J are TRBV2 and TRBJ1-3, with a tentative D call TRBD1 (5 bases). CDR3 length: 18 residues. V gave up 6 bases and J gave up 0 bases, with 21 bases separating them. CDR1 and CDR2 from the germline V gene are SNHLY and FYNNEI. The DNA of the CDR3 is TGTGCCAGCAGAAATTTACCCGGGGGACGGATCTCTGGAAACACCATATATTTT. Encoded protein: CASRNLPGGRISGNTIYF. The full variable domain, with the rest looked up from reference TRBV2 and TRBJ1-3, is EPEVTQTPSHQVTQMGQEVILRCVPISNHLYFYWYRQILGQKVEFLVSFYNNEISEKSEIFDDQFSVERPDGSNFTLKIRSTKLEDSAMYFCASRNLPGGRISGNTIYFGEGSWLTVV.

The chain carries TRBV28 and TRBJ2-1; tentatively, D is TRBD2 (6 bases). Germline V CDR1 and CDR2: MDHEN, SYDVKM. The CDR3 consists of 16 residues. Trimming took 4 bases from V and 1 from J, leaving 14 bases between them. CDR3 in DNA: TGTGCCAGCAGTTCGGCCGGGACTCAGTCCTACAATGAGCAGTTCTTC. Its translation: CASSSAGTQSYNEQFF.

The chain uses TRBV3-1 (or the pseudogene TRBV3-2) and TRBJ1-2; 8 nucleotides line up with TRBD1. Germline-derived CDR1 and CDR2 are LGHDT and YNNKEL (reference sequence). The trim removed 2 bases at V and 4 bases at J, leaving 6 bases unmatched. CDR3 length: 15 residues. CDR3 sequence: CASSQLGTGGYGYTF. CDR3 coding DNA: TGTGCCAGCAGCCAACTGGGGACAGGAGGCTATGGCTACACCTTC.

CDR3 nucleotides: TGTGCCAGCAGAGGGACTAGCTTCACCGGGGAGCTGTTTTTT. Translation gives CASRGTSFTGELFF. This chain joins TRBV27 and TRBJ2-2; TRBD2 matches 9 bases. CDR1 is MNHEY, CDR2 SMNVEV, per germline (reference sequence). V was pared by 6 bases and J by 4 bases, with 3 bases of the junction left unmatched. The CDR3 is made up of 14 amino acids.

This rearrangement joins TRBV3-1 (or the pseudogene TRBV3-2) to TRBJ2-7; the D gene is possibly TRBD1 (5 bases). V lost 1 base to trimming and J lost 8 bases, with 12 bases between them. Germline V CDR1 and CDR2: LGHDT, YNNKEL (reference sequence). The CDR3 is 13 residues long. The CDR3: CASSQGTQGKQYF. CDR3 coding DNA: TGTGCCAGCAGCCAAGGAACTCAGGGTAAGCAGTACTTC.

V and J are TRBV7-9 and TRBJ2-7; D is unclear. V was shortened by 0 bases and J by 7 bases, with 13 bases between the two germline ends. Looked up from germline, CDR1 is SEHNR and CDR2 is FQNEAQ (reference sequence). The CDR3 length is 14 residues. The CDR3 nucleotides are TGTGCCAGCAGCTTAGCCCTCGGTTCCCCTGAGCAGTACTTC. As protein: CASSLALGSPEQYF.

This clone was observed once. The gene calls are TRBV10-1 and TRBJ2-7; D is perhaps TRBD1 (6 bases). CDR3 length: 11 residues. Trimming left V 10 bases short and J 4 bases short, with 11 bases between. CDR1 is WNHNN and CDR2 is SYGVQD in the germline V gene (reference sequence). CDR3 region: CAIQGSYEQYF. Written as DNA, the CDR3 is TGCGCCATCCAGGGGTCATACGAGCAGTACTTC.

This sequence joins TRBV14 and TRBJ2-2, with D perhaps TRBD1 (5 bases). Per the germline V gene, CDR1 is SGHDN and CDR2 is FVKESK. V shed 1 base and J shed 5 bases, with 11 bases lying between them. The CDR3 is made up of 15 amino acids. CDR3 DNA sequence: TGTGCCAGCAGCCAAGTCAGGGTCGGGACCGGGGAGCTGTTTTTT. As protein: CASSQVRVGTGELFF.

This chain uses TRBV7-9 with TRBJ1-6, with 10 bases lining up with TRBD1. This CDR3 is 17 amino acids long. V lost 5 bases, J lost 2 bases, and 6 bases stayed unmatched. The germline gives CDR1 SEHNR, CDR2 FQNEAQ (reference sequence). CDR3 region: CASSLRTGGTYNSPLHF. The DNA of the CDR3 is TGTGCCAGCAGCCTCCGGACAGGGGGGACCTATAATTCACCCCTCCACTTT.

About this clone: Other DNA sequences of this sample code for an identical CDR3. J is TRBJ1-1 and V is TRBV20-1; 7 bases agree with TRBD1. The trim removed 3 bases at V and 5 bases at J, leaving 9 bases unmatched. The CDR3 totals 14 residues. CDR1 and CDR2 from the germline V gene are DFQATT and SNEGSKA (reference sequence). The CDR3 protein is CSASGRQGGTEAFF. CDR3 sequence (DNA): TGCAGTGCTAGTGGCCGACAGGGTGGAACTGAAGCTTTCTTT.